This entry features one TCR beta chain sequence. The data were produced by immunoSEQ multiplex PCR, yet TCRdb's version contains in-frame clones alone and is incomplete. The data contain around 160,000 clones, approximately 89% of them singletons. These data come from a study of T cell responses to AZD1222 COVID-19 vaccine. CDR1 and CDR2 from the germline V gene are LNHDA and SQIVND (reference sequence). The CDR3 is 14 residues long. V lost 6 bases and J lost 3, with 13 bases in between. This chain joins TRBV19 and TRBJ2-3; D might be TRBD1 (5 bases). The clonotype originates from an adult in good health. The input for sequencing was peripheral blood, taken on day 0 of AZD1222 vaccination. CDR3 sequence: CASRSGSGTDTQYF. The DNA for the CDR3 is TGTGCCAGTAGAAGTGGATCAGGGACAGATACGCAGTATTTT.